This TCR beta chain was observed in a study of beta chain features in type 1 diabetes. Study-wide context: What patients shared with healthy donors was a similar profile of age, gender and cell yields. The examined sorted cells totaled 110 million or so across samples. General study findings and limits: Among patients with Type 1 diabetes, TCRB CDR3s were moderately but significantly shorter in every one of the four CD4+ subsets.

CD45RO/CCR7/CD25/CD127/CD95/CD27 separated CD4+ naive, central memory, regulatory and stem cell-like memory cells by sorting. The investigators reverse transcribed all of the isolated RNA, so they sequenced expressed TCRB transcripts. An average near 3.57 million reads came from naive, central memory and regulatory T cell samples. Clones were read by immunoSEQ multiplex PCR, and TCRdb kept only the in-frame ones, dropping some. The sample includes about 280,000 clones, about 15% of them seen just once. CDR3 length equals 14 residues. CDR1 and CDR2 from the germline V gene are SGDLS and YYNGEE. The ends were cut back, 4 bases at V and 7 bases at J, with 14 bases in the middle. This clone was seen only a few times. What it binds is not known.

The chain combines TRBV9 with TRBJ2-2, with a possible D match to TRBD2 (6 bases). The TCR sequence derives from a man aged 18 to 30 with type 1 diabetes. Sequencing was performed on naive CD4+ T cells from blood. Written as DNA, the CDR3 is TGTGCCAGCAGCCTTGGCGGGGTGGACGGGGAGCTGTTTTTT. Translating gives CASSLGGVDGELFF.